The clone carrying this TCR beta chain was seen once. This sample stems from a study of glioma-infiltrating T cells. Using RNA template, CDR3s of TCR alpha and beta were amplified with iRepertoire arm-PCR. Each CDR3 protein gets one entry after TCRdb re-called the multiplex PCR reads with MiXCR. The sample yields roughly 120,000 distinct CDR3 sequences, about 25% seen once. The CDR3 totals 15 residues. Germline V gene lookup returns CDR1 DFQATT and CDR2 SNEGSKA (reference sequence). This chain connects TRBV20-1 to TRBJ2-1; 9 bases align to TRBD2. This receptor was taken from a human donor with low-grade glioma or glioblastoma, undergoing nonglioma brain surgery, or in good health (not recorded which). Source material: glioma tissue, nonneoplastic brain tissue, or PBMCs (not recorded which). CDR3 bases: TGCGGGGGACTAGCCGGGGGGTTCGACTACAATGAGCAGTTCTTC. As protein: CGGLAGGFDYNEQFF.